This entry lists 17 T cell receptor beta chains sequenced from one sample in a study of molecular identifiers for immune sequencing clone quantification. TCRdb reanalysed the PCR reads using MiXCR and keeps one entry per CDR3 protein. The table records around 470,000 distinct CDR3 sequences, over 20% of them present only once. Sequencing input: naive CD8+ T cells from blood, with Jurkat cell RNA spiked in. Subset noted: FACS-sorted CD8+CD4-CCR7+CD45RA+ naive T cells. The source of these receptors is a human donor in good health. Some libraries in this study had Jurkat cell RNA spiked in.

At least ten counts were recorded for this clonotype. The CDR3 protein is CSVVGQGNTEAFF. CDR3 sequence (DNA): TGCAGCGTTGTGGGACAGGGGAACACTGAAGCTTTCTTT. The chain combines TRBV29-1 with TRBJ1-1; 9 nucleotides agree with TRBD1. V lost 4 bases and J lost 1; bases outside the gene matches: 1. Germline loops: CDR1 SQVTM, CDR2 ANQGSEA. The CDR3 extends over 13 amino acids.

This clonotype has at least ten counts. The rearrangement links TRBV10-3 to TRBJ2-7; D gene uncertain. Germline V lookup: CDR1 ENHRY, CDR2 SYGVKD. This CDR3 spans 14 amino acids. V was clipped by 0 bases and J by 0 bases, with 6 bases between them. Written as DNA, the CDR3 is TGTGCCATCAGTGAGTCGGTGAACTCCTACGAGCAGTACTTC. Its protein product is CAISESVNSYEQYF.

This clonotype was counted only a few times. The CDR3 DNA reads TGTGCCATCAGTGAGTCGGGGGGGTACCAAGAGACCCAGTACTTC. Its translation is CAISESGGYQETQYF. This chain connects TRBV10-3 to TRBJ2-5; 7 bases agree with TRBD2. J lost 0 bases, V lost 0 bases, and 1 base had no gene match. Germline assignment: CDR1 ENHRY and CDR2 SYGVKD. This CDR3 is 15 amino acids long.

V is TRBV3-1 and J is TRBJ2-3, with D hard to call. The V and J ends lost 1 base and 0 bases respectively, with 5 bases between them. CDR1 and CDR2 (germline): LGHDT, YNNKEL (reference sequence). This CDR3 contains 14 residues. CDR3 in amino acids: CASSQGVSTDTQYF. CDR3 DNA: TGTGCCAGCAGCCAAGGGGTTAGCACAGATACGCAGTATTTT.

The chain links TRBV12-3 or TRBV12-4 to TRBJ2-1, with TRBD1 as a possible D gene (6 bases). The CDR3 has 16 residues. Trimming pared 4 bases from V and 0 bases from J, leaving 13 bases between. CDR3 residues: CASSSDTGSSYNEQFF. The CDR3, as DNA: TGTGCCAGCAGTTCGGACACAGGGAGCTCCTACAATGAGCAGTTCTTC.

Comment on this clonotype: This may arise from a read error, as a much more abundant clone is one base away. The rearrangement links TRBV9 to TRBJ2-1; TRBD2 aligns across 12 bases. This CDR3 has 15 amino acids. The germline CDR1 and CDR2 sequences are SGDLS and YYNGEE. The CDR3 protein is CAGSAGTSGSNEQFF. DNA for the CDR3: TGTGCCGGCAGCGCCGGGACTAGCGGGTCTAATGAGCAGTTCTTC.

CDR3 protein: CASSQESDNSPLHF. The CDR3 DNA follows: TGCGCCAGCAGCCAAGAGTCGGATAATTCACCCCTCCACTTT. The chain carries TRBV4-1 and TRBJ1-6, with D unresolved. V gave up 0 bases and J gave up 5 bases, with 5 bases separating them. CDR3 length equals 14 residues. From germline, CDR1 is MGHRA and CDR2 YSYEKL.

This clonotype occurred a few times. The chain joins TRBV6-6 to TRBJ2-7; 7 nucleotides match TRBD2. CDR3 size: 16 residues. The V segment lost 4 bases and the J segment 4 bases; nucleotides outside the gene matches: 13. Germline V CDR1 and CDR2: MNHNY, SVGAGI (reference sequence). CDR3 in amino acids: CASSSLGEGEGYEQYF. CDR3 in DNA: TGTGCCAGCAGTTCCCTGGGGGAGGGAGAGGGTTACGAGCAGTACTTC.

This sequence joins TRBV2 and TRBJ2-5; 9 bases are a match to TRBD2. V was clipped by 8 bases and J by 4 bases; unmatched bases: 8. Germline V gene data show CDR1 as SNHLY and CDR2 as FYNNEI. The CDR3 loop spans 14 amino acids. CDR3 amino acids: CASGARLAAETQYF. The CDR3 DNA sequence: TGTGCCAGCGGGGCCCGACTAGCGGCAGAGACCCAGTACTTC.

The gene calls are TRBV6-2 or TRBV6-3 and TRBJ2-1; a weak D match, TRBD1 (5 bases). The V and J ends lost 2 bases and 9 bases respectively, with 14 bases between them. From germline, CDR1 is MNHEY and CDR2 SVGEGT. The length of the CDR3 is 14 residues. The CDR3 region is CASSYSQGFSEQFF. CDR3 coding DNA: TGTGCCAGCAGTTACAGTCAGGGATTCAGTGAGCAGTTCTTC.

Only a few counts were recorded for this clonotype. This chain links TRBV7-9 with TRBJ2-1, with D possibly being TRBD1 or TRBD2 (5 bases each). V lost 3 bases, J lost 0 bases, and 12 bases lay in between. CDR3 length: 16 residues. Germline V lookup: CDR1 SEHNR, CDR2 FQNEAQ (reference sequence). CDR3 DNA: TGTGCCAGCAGCTTTCCGGCAGGGAGCTCCTACAATGAGCAGTTCTTC. It encodes CASSFPAGSSYNEQFF. The entire variable domain, with the rest obtained from reference TRBV7-9 and TRBJ2-1, is as follows: DTGVSQNPRHKITKRGQNVTFRCDPISEHNRLYWYRQTLGQGPEFLTYFQNEAQLEKSRLLSDRFSAERPKGSFSTLEIQRTEQGDSAMYLCASSFPAGSSYNEQFFGPGTRLTVL.

In its sample, this clonotype was seen many times. The chain links TRBV7-9 to TRBJ2-7; the D gene is possibly TRBD1 (6 bases). Per germline, CDR1 SEHNR and CDR2 FQNEAQ (reference sequence). V lost 10 bases to trimming and J lost 3 bases, with 22 bases between them. The CDR3 covers 15 residues. CDR3 DNA sequence: TGTGCCACCCATTACATTGGACAGATCAGCTACGAGCAGTACTTC. This encodes CATHYIGQISYEQYF.

The chain employs TRBV2 and TRBJ2-7; D is uncertain. Germline CDR1 SNHLY, CDR2 FYNNEI. This CDR3 region has 15 residues. V dropped 1 base and J dropped 0 bases, with 10 bases sitting between them. CDR3 DNA sequence: TGTGCCAGCAGTGAAGAGGAAGGAAACTCCTACGAGCAGTACTTC. It codes for CASSEEEGNSYEQYF.

The chain carries TRBV20-1 and TRBJ1-5; the D is unclear. Deletions cut 4 bases from V and 0 bases from J, with 13 bases between. The CDR3 extends over 15 amino acids. Germline assignment: CDR1 DFQATT and CDR2 SNEGSKA (reference sequence). CDR3 loop: CSATNRDYSNQPQHF. Here the CDR3 DNA reads TGCAGTGCTACAAACAGAGACTATAGCAATCAGCCCCAGCATTTT.

The rearrangement uses TRBV19 and TRBJ1-5; D is undetermined. CDR1 is LNHDA and CDR2 is SQIVND in the germline V gene (reference sequence). The CDR3 is made up of 15 amino acids. Trimming removed 3 bases at V and 2 bases at J, with 11 bases between. In nucleotides, the CDR3 is TGTGCCAGTAGTATGGGCCTCTTCGGCAATCAGCCCCAGCATTTT. Protein: CASSMGLFGNQPQHF.

This clonotype was counted a few times. This chain joins TRBV3-2 and TRBJ2-1; the table's TRBD1 call for D was not verified on the DNA. TRBV3-2 is given as a pseudogene. CDR3 length: 15 amino acids. In nucleotides, the CDR3 is TGTGCCAGCAGCCAAGAAGACGGGGGGCACAATGAGCAGTTCTTC. It is translated as CASSQEDGGHNEQFF.

This clonotype has just a few counts. The chain has TRBV30 and TRBJ1-5; TRBD1 matches at 8 bases. The CDR3 contains 15 residues. The trim removed 1 base at V and 5 bases at J, leaving 7 bases unmatched. Germline CDR1 GTSNPN, CDR2 SVGIG (reference sequence). The DNA for the CDR3 is TGTGCCTGGAGTGCAGGACAGGGCCCCTATCAGCCCCAGCATTTT. This sequence encodes CAWSAGQGPYQPQHF. Full variable domain (rest looked up from reference TRBV30 and TRBJ1-5): SQTIHQWPATLVQPVGSPLSLECTVEGTSNPNLYWYRQAAGRGLQLLFYSVGIGQISSEVPQNLSASRPQDRQFILSSKKLLLSDSGFYLCAWSAGQGPYQPQHFGDGTRLSIL.